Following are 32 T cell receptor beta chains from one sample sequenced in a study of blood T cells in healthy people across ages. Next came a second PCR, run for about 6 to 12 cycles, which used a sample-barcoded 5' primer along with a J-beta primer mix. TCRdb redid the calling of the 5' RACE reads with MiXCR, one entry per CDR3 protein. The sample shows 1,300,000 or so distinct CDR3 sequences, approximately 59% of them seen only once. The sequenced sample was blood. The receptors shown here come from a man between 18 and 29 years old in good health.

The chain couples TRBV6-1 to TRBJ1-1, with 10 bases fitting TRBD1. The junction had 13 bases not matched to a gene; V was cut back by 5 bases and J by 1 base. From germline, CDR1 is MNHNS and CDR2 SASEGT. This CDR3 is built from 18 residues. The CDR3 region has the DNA TGTGCCAGCAGTAAGTGGGGACAGGGGAGACATCAGAACACTGAAGCTTTCTTT. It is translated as CASSKWGQGRHQNTEAFF.

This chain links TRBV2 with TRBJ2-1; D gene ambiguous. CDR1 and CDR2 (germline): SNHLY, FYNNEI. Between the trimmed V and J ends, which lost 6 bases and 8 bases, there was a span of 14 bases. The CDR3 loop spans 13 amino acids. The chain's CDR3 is CASSSDVGYEQFF. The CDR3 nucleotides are TGTGCCAGCAGCTCCGATGTTGGGTATGAGCAGTTCTTC. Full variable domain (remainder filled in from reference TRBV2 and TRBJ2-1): EPEVTQTPSHQVTQMGQEVILRCVPISNHLYFYWYRQILGQKVEFLVSFYNNEISEKSEIFDDQFSVERPDGSNFTLKIRSTKLEDSAMYFCASSSDVGYEQFFGPGTRLTVL.

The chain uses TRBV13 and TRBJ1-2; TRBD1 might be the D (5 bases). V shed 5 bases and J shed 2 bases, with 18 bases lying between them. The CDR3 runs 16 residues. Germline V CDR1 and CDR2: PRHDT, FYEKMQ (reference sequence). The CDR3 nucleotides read TGTGCCAGCAGCAGCCCAGGAGAGGGGCGCAACTATGGCTACACCTTC. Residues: CASSSPGEGRNYGYTF.

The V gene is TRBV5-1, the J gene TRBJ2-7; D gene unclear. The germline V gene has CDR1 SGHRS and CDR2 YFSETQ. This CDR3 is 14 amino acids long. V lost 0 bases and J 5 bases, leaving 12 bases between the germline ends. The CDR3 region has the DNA TGCGCCAGCAGCTTGGGAGCGATCCCTAACGAGCAGTACTTC. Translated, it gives CASSLGAIPNEQYF.

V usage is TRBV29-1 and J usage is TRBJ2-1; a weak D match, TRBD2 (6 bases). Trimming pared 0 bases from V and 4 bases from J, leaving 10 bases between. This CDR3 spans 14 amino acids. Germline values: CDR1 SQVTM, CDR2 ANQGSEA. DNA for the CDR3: TGCAGCGTTGAAGAGTCGGCGGGGTACAATGAGCAGTTCTTC. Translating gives CSVEESAGYNEQFF.

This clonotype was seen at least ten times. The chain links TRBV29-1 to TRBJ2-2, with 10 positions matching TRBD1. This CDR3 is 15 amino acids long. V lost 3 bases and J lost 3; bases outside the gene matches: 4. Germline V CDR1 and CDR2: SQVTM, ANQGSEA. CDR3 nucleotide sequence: TGCAGCGTTGACGGGACAGGGGTGGACACCGGGGAGCTGTTTTTT. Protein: CSVDGTGVDTGELFF.

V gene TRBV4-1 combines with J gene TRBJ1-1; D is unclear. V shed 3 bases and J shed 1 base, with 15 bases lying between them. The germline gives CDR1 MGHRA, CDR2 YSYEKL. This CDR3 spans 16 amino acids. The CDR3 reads CASSQVLGGKNTEAFF. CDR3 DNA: TGCGCCAGCAGCCAGGTGCTCGGAGGAAAGAACACTGAAGCTTTCTTT.

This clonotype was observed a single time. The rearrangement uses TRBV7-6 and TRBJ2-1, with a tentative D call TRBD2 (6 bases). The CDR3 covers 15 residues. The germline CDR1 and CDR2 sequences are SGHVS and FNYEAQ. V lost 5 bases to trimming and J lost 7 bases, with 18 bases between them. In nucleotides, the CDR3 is TGTGCCAGCAGCCCCGGGGTGGGAGGATCTAATGAGCAGTTCTTC. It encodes CASSPGVGGSNEQFF.

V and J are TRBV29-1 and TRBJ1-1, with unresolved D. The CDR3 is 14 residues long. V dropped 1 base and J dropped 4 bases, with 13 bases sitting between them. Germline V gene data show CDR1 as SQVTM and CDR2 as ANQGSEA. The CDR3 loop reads CSVEGRLGRTEAFF. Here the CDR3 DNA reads TGCAGCGTTGAAGGTCGTCTTGGGCGCACTGAAGCTTTCTTT.

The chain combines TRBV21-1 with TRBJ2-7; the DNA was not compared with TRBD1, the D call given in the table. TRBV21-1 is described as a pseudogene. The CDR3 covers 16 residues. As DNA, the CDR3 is TGTGCCAGCACGACATCCGGGACAGGGAACTCCTACGAGCAGTACTTC. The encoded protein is CASTTSGTGNSYEQYF.

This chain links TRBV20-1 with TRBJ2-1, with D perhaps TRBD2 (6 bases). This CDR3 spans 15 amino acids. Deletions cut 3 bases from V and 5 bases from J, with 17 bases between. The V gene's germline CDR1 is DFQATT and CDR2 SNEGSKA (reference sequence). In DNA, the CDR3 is TGCAGTGCTAGGACGGGAGCTACTATGAACAATGAGCAGTTCTTC. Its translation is CSARTGATMNNEQFF.

CDR3 loop: CSARADRGDQPQHF. In nucleotides, the CDR3 is TGCAGTGCTAGAGCGGACAGGGGTGATCAGCCCCAGCATTTT. The rearrangement uses TRBV20-1 and TRBJ1-5, with 9 bases aligning to TRBD1. Germline CDR1 reads DFQATT; CDR2 reads SNEGSKA (reference sequence). The CDR3 runs to 14 residues. V dropped 1 base and J dropped 5; count of bases not matched to a gene: 3.

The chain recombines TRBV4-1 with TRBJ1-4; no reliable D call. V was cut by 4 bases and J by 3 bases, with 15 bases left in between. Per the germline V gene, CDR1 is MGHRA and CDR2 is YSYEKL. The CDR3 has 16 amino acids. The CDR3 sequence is CASSRTGGAANEKLFF. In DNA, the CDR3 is TGCGCCAGCAGCCGGACTGGTGGTGCGGCTAATGAAAAACTGTTTTTT.

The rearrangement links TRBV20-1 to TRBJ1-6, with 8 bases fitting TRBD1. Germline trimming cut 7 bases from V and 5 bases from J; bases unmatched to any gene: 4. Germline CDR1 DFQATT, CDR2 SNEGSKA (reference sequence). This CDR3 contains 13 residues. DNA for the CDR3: TGCAGTGTCCCGGGACAGGATAATTCACCCCTCCACTTT. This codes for CSVPGQDNSPLHF.

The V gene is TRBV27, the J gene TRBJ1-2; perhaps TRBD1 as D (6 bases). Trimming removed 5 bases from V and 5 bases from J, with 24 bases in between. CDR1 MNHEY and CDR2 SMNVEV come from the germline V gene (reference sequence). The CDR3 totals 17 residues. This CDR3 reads CASSQNAAGHGPYGYTF. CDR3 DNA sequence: TGTGCCAGCAGTCAAAATGCCGCGGGACACGGGCCTTATGGCTACACCTTC.

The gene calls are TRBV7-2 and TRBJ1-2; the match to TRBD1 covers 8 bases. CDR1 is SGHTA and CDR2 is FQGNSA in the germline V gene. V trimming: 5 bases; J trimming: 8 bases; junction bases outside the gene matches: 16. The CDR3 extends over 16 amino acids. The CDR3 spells CASSTRQGRAVGGYTF. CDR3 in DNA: TGTGCCAGCAGCACCCGACAGGGGAGGGCCGTAGGGGGCTACACCTTC.

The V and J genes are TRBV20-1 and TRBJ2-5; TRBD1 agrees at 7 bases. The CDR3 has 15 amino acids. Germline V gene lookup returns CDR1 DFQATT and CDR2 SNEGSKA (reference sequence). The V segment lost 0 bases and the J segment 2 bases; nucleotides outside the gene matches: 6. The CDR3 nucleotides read TGCAGTGCTAGAGATAGTGGACAGGTTCAAGAGACCCAGTACTTC. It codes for CSARDSGQVQETQYF.

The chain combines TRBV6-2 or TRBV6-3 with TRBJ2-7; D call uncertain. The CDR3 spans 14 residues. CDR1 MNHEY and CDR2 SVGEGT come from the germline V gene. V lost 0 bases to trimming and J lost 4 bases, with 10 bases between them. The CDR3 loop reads CASSYSRTEYEQYF. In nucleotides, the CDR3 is TGTGCCAGCAGTTACTCTCGGACGGAATACGAGCAGTACTTC.

DNA for the CDR3: TGCAGTGCTCAACGACTAGCGGGAGGGCCTTACGACGAGACCCAGTACTTC. Translated, it gives CSAQRLAGGPYDETQYF. This chain connects TRBV20-1 to TRBJ2-7; 14 positions match TRBD2. TRBJ2-5 matches the DNA end more closely, so the J call is doubtful. The V gene's germline CDR1 is DFQATT and CDR2 SNEGSKA (reference sequence). The CDR3 is 17 amino acids.

CDR3 amino acids: CSGPTSEAFF. DNA of the CDR3: TGCAGTGGCCCGACCTCTGAAGCTTTCTTT. The V gene is TRBV20-1, the J gene TRBJ1-1; D is undetermined. In germline, CDR1 is DFQATT, CDR2 SNEGSKA (reference sequence). Between the trimmed V and J ends, which lost 7 bases and 6 bases, there was a span of 9 bases. The CDR3 sequence is 10 residues long.

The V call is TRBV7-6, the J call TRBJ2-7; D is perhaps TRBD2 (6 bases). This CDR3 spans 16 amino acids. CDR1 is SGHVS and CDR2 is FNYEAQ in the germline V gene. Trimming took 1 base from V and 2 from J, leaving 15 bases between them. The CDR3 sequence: CASSLVGGEGTYEQYF. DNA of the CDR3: TGTGCCAGCAGCTTAGTGGGGGGTGAGGGGACCTACGAGCAGTACTTC.

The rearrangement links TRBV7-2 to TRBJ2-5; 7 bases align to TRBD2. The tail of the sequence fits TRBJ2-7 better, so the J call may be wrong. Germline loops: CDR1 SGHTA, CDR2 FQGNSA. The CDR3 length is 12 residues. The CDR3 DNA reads TGTGCCAGCTTTGGGGGGGTCCACGAGCAGTACTTC. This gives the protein CASFGGVHEQYF.

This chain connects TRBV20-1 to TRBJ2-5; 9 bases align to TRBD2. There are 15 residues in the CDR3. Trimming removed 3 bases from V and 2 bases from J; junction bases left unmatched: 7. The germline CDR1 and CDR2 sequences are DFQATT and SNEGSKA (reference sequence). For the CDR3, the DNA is TGCAGTGCTAGCCCGACTAGCGGAACTCAAGAGACCCAGTACTTC. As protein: CSASPTSGTQETQYF.

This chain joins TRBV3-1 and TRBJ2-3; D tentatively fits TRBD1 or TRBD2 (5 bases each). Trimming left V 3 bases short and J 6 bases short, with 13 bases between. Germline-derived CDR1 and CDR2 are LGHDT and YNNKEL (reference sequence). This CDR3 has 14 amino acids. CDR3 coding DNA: TGTGCCAGCAGCCATGCGCCGGGGACGGATACGCAGTATTTT. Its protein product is CASSHAPGTDTQYF.

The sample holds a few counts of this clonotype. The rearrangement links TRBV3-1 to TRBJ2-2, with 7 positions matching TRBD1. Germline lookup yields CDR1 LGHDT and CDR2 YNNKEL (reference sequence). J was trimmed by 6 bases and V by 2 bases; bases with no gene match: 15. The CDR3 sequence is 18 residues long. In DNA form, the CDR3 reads TGTGCCAGCAGCCAATATGTAACAGGGGCCGCCGGGTCCGGGGAGCTGTTTTTT. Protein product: CASSQYVTGAAGSGELFF.

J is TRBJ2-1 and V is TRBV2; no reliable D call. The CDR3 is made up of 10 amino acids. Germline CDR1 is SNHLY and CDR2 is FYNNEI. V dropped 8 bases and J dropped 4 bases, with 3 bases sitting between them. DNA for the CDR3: TGTGCCAGCGTGTACAATGAGCAGTTCTTC. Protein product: CASVYNEQFF.

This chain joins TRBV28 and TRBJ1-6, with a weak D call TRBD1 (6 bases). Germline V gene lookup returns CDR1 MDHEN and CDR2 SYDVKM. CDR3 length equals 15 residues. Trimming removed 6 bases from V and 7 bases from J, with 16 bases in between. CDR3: CASSSDSEENSPLHF. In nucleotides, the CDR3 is TGTGCCAGCAGCTCGGACAGTGAGGAGAATTCACCCCTCCACTTT.

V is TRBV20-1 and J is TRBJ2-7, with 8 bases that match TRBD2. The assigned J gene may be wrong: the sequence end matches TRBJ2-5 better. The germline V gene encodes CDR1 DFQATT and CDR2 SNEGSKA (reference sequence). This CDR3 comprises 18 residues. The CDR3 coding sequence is TGCAGTGCTAGAGATGGTACAGCGGGAGTATTGGAAGGGGAGACCCAGTACTTC. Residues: CSARDGTAGVLEGETQYF.

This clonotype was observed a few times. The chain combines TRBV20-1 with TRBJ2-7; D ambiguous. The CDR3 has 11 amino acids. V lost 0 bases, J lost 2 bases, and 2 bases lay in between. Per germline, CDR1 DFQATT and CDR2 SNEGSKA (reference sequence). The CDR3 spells CSARDPYEQYF. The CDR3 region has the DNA TGCAGTGCTAGAGATCCCTACGAGCAGTACTTC.

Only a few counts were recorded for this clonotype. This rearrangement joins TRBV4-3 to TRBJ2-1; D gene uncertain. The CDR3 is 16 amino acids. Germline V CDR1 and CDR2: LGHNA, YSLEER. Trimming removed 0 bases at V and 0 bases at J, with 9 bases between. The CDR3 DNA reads TGCGCCAGCAGCCAAGAACGTCCGAGCTCCTACAATGAGCAGTTCTTC. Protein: CASSQERPSSYNEQFF.

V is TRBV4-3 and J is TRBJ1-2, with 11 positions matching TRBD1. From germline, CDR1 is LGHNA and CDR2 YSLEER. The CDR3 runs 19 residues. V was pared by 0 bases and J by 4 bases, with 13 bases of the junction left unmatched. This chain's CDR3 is CASSQEVVRTGGASYGYTF. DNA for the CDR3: TGCGCCAGCAGCCAAGAAGTGGTAAGGACAGGGGGCGCCTCCTATGGCTACACCTTC.

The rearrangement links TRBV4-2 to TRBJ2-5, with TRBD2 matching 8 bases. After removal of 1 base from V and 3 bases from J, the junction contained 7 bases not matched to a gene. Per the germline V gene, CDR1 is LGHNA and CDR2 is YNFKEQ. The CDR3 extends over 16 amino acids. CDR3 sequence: CASSQAKRGMEETQYF. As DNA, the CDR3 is TGTGCCAGCAGCCAAGCGAAGCGGGGGATGGAAGAGACCCAGTACTTC.